Below, 14 T cell receptor beta chains from the same sample are listed, as sequenced in a study of blood T cell repertoires in COVID-19. Profiled with immunoSEQ multiplex PCR; TCRdb holds only in-frame clones, not every one. The profile shows under 300,000 clones, almost 85% of them singletons. The sample consisted of PBMCs or T cells enriched from blood (not recorded which). The receptors derive from a man aged 40-49 years who had recovered from COVID-19.

The chain recombines TRBV5-1 with TRBJ2-3, with TRBD1 matching 8 bases. Germline V gives CDR1 SGHRS, CDR2 YFSETQ. V trimming: 4 bases; J trimming: 3 bases; junction bases outside the gene matches: 10. CDR3 length: 16 amino acids. For the CDR3, the DNA is TGCGCCAGCAGCCGGGGGTTACAGGGGGAGACAGATACGCAGTATTTT. Its protein product is CASSRGLQGETDTQYF.

The chain joins TRBV16 to TRBJ2-1; D not certain. CDR1 and CDR2 from the germline V gene are KGHSY and FQNENV. The CDR3 sequence is 14 residues long. V was clipped by 1 base and J by 9 bases, with 13 bases between them. This CDR3 reads CASSQFNVGLEQFF. CDR3 nucleotides: TGTGCCAGCAGCCAATTTAACGTTGGGCTTGAGCAGTTCTTC.

The chain is built from TRBV7-9 and TRBJ2-3; unclear D gene. The CDR3 totals 11 residues. The V gene lost 2 bases and the J gene lost 11 bases, with 8 bases spanning the gap. CDR1 and CDR2 from the germline V gene are SEHNR and FQNEAQ (reference sequence). The DNA of the CDR3 is TGTGCCAGCAGCTTAATGCGTCTGCAGTATTTT. Protein product: CASSLMRLQYF.

The chain carries TRBV11-3 and TRBJ1-4; 9 nucleotides match TRBD1. V shed 9 bases and J 7 bases; nucleotides not matched to a gene: 12. The length of the CDR3 is 15 residues. The germline V gene has CDR1 SGHNT and CDR2 YENEEA. The CDR3 spells CASGWTGVMSEKLFF. For the CDR3, the DNA is TGTGCCAGTGGATGGACAGGGGTCATGAGTGAAAAACTGTTTTTT.

The genes are TRBV18 and TRBJ2-1; 7 nucleotides line up with TRBD1. Germline V lookup: CDR1 KGHSH, CDR2 LQKENI. CDR3 length: 17 amino acids. The junction had 9 bases not matched to a gene; V was cut back by 0 bases and J by 4 bases. The CDR3 protein is CASSPPGRGQRYNEQFF. The CDR3 DNA reads as TGTGCCAGCTCACCACCGGGAAGGGGACAGAGATACAATGAGCAGTTCTTC. Looking up the rest from reference TRBV18 and TRBJ2-1 gives the full variable domain: NAGVMQNPRHLVRRRGQEARLRCSPMKGHSHVYWYRQLPEEGLKFMVYLQKENIIDESGMPKERFSAEFPKEGPSILRIQQVVRGDSAAYFCASSPPGRGQRYNEQFFGPGTRLTVL.

V gene TRBV19 combines with J gene TRBJ1-5; D gene uncertain. V lost 5 bases and J 2 bases, leaving 16 bases between the germline ends. Per germline, CDR1 LNHDA and CDR2 SQIVND (reference sequence). The CDR3 covers 16 residues. DNA of the CDR3: TGTGCCAGTAGTTCCTCTTCCCGACTTGGCAATCAGCCCCAGCATTTT. It codes for CASSSSSRLGNQPQHF.

The chain carries TRBV11-2 and TRBJ1-2; 9 bases agree with TRBD1. Germline assignment: CDR1 SGHAT and CDR2 FQNNGV. CDR3 size: 13 residues. V shed 2 bases and J 8 bases; nucleotides not matched to a gene: 3. DNA of the CDR3: TGTGCCAGCAGCTTAACTACAGGGGGCGGCTACACCTTC. It translates to CASSLTTGGGYTF.

This sequence joins TRBV11-2 and TRBJ2-7, with D perhaps matching TRBD1 (6 bases). Trimming pared 0 bases from V and 0 bases from J, leaving 6 bases between. The CDR3 length is 14 residues. CDR1 and CDR2 (germline): SGHAT, FQNNGV. The CDR3: CASSLEGASYEQYF. The CDR3 region has the DNA TGTGCCAGCAGCTTAGAGGGGGCCTCCTACGAGCAGTACTTC.

Comment on this clone: One junction end does not reproduce the germline sequence, and a read error may be involved. The chain links TRBV5-1 to TRBJ2-2; D remains unclear. Germline V gene lookup returns CDR1 SGHRS and CDR2 YFSETQ. The CDR3 is made up of 14 amino acids. The CDR3 reads CASSSPDDTGELFF. In DNA, the CDR3 is TGCGCCAGTAGCTCCCCAGATGACACCGGGGAGCTGTTTTTT. Looking up the rest from reference TRBV5-1 and TRBJ2-2 gives the full variable domain: KAGVTQTPRYLIKTRGQQVTLSCSPISGHRSVSWYQQTPGQGLQFLFEYFSETQRNKGNFPGRFSGRQFSNSRSEMNVSTLELGDSALYLCASSSPDDTGELFFGEGSRLTVL.

A note on this clone: One junction end does not reproduce the germline sequence, and a read error may be involved. The gene calls are TRBV19 and TRBJ1-2; D gene unclear. Germline CDR1 and CDR2: LNHDA and SQIVND (reference sequence). The CDR3 runs 13 residues. DNA of the CDR3: TGTGCCAGTCGTATGGAGGCCTCCTATGGCTACACCTTC. Translated: CASRMEASYGYTF.

The CDR3 region has the DNA TGTGCCAGCAGTCTGATCCAGGGGGCGAAAACCTTC. This codes for CASSLIQGAKTF. V and J are TRBV12-3 or TRBV12-4 and TRBJ1-2; 8 bases line up with TRBD1. V gave up 5 bases and J gave up 14 bases; unmatched junction bases: 10. This CDR3 spans 12 amino acids.

The chain carries TRBV7-2 and TRBJ2-5; 9 nucleotides align to TRBD1. The length of the CDR3 is 16 residues. Germline V gene sequence: CDR1 SGHTA, CDR2 FQGNSA. J gave up 0 bases and V 5 bases, and 7 bases lay outside the gene matches. The CDR3 protein is CASSGGTGRDQETQYF. In nucleotides, the CDR3 is TGTGCCAGCAGCGGAGGGACAGGGCGGGACCAAGAGACCCAGTACTTC. The complete variable domain, with remaining parts taken from reference TRBV7-2 and TRBJ2-5, reads GAGVSQSPSNKVTEKGKDVELRCDPISGHTALYWYRQSLGQGLEFLIYFQGNSAPDKSGLPSDRFSAERTGGSVSTLTIQRTQQEDSAVYLCASSGGTGRDQETQYFGPGTRLLVL.

The chain carries TRBV29-1 and TRBJ2-3; 10 bases match TRBD1. CDR1 SQVTM and CDR2 ANQGSEA come from the germline V gene. Losses at the gene ends were 7 bases for V and 4 bases for J; bases not matched to a gene: 5. The CDR3 runs to 13 residues. CDR3 DNA sequence: TGCAGCGAGCAAGGGACAGGGGCAGATACGCAGTATTTT. Encoded protein: CSEQGTGADTQYF.

This clone was counted between two and nine times. The chain combines TRBV5-1 with TRBJ2-1; TRBD1 agrees at 9 bases. The CDR3 is made up of 15 amino acids. V lost 3 bases, J lost 6 bases, and 7 bases stayed unmatched. Per germline, CDR1 SGHRS and CDR2 YFSETQ. CDR3 bases: TGCGCCAGCAGCTGGGACCGGACAGGGGCCAATGAGCAGTTCTTC. Encoded protein: CASSWDRTGANEQFF.